These 18 T cell receptor beta chains originate from one sample sequenced in a study of blood T cell repertoires in COVID-19. Profiled with immunoSEQ multiplex PCR; TCRdb holds only in-frame clones, not every one. In the table there are 150,000 to 200,000 clones, around 80% of which are singletons. Material: peripheral blood. The receptors derive from a woman in her 70s who had recovered from COVID-19.

The chain has TRBV11-2 and TRBJ2-1; the match to TRBD1 covers 7 bases. The length of the CDR3 is 12 residues. CDR1 and CDR2 from the germline V gene are SGHAT and FQNNGV. V was pared by 1 base and J by 10 bases, with 1 base of the junction left unmatched. The CDR3 DNA follows: TGTGCCAGCAGCTTAGGGACAGGAGAGCAGTTCTTC. This sequence encodes CASSLGTGEQFF.

CDR3 region: CASSPVSSGQGAGEQYF. In DNA, the CDR3 is TGTGCCAGCTCACCAGTGTCCTCCGGACAGGGGGCGGGGGAGCAGTACTTC. The chain combines TRBV18 with TRBJ2-7, with 11 nucleotides matching TRBD1. J lost 7 bases, V lost 2 bases, and 13 bases had no gene match. This CDR3 contains 17 residues. CDR1 and CDR2 from the germline V gene are KGHSH and LQKENI.

V gene TRBV10-2 combines with J gene TRBJ1-6; 8 bases match TRBD1. This CDR3 spans 16 amino acids. The V and J ends lost 5 bases and 10 bases, in that order; junction bases with no gene match: 13. Germline values: CDR1 WSHSY, CDR2 SAAADI. CDR3 in amino acids: CASSMNRGGASSPLHF. CDR3 coding DNA: TGCGCCAGCAGTATGAACAGGGGGGGAGCCTCCTCACCCCTCCACTTT.

This clone was recorded once. The chain combines TRBV18 with TRBJ2-1; 7 bases agree with TRBD2. The CDR3 runs 15 residues. The V gene end was trimmed by 6 bases and the J gene end by 10 bases; junction bases not matched to a gene: 15. The germline gives CDR1 KGHSH, CDR2 LQKENI. The CDR3: CASSEITRGRGEQFF. CDR3 coding DNA: TGTGCCAGCTCCGAGATAACACGGGGGAGGGGCGAGCAGTTCTTC. The full variable domain, in which reference TRBV18 and TRBJ2-1 provide the parts outside the CDR3, is NAGVMQNPRHLVRRRGQEARLRCSPMKGHSHVYWYRQLPEEGLKFMVYLQKENIIDESGMPKERFSAEFPKEGPSILRIQQVVRGDSAAYFCASSEITRGRGEQFFGPGTRLTVL.

This sequence joins TRBV7-8 and TRBJ2-7, with 9 bases fitting TRBD1. The CDR3 has 14 residues. Trimming at V came to 5 bases and at J to 7 bases, leaving 9 bases not matched to a gene. Germline values: CDR1 SGHVS, CDR2 FQNEAQ. CDR3 DNA: TGTGCCAGCAGCCATCCCGGGACAGGGAGTGAGCAGTACTTC. It is translated as CASSHPGTGSEQYF.

This rearrangement joins TRBV19 to TRBJ2-3; possibly TRBD1 for D (5 bases). This CDR3 is 15 amino acids long. Germline V gene data show CDR1 as LNHDA and CDR2 as SQIVND (reference sequence). Trimming removed 4 bases from V and 0 bases from J, with 11 bases in between. The CDR3 DNA reads TGTGCCAGTAGTAGTGGTGGGGCCAGCACAGATACGCAGTATTTT. Residues: CASSSGGASTDTQYF.

The CDR3 protein is CASTRQAGYNEQFF. CDR3 sequence (DNA): TGTGCCAGCACGAGACAGGCCGGCTACAATGAGCAGTTCTTC. The chain combines TRBV28 with TRBJ2-1, with D perhaps TRBD1 (6 bases). Germline V gene data show CDR1 as MDHEN and CDR2 as SYDVKM. The V end lost 7 bases, the J end lost 3 bases, and 13 bases lay between the germline ends. This CDR3 is built from 14 residues.

This clone has only one observation. This rearrangement joins TRBV5-5 to TRBJ1-6; tentative D call: TRBD1 (6 bases). The CDR3 runs to 16 residues. The germline V gene has CDR1 SGHKS and CDR2 YYEKEE (reference sequence). The V end was cut by 4 bases, the J end by 2 bases, with 13 bases between. The CDR3: CASSPQGAAYNSPLHF. Here the CDR3 DNA reads TGTGCCAGCAGCCCACAGGGAGCTGCCTATAATTCACCCCTCCACTTT.

The rearrangement joins TRBV19 to TRBJ2-2, with TRBD1 matching 8 bases. Germline lookup yields CDR1 LNHDA and CDR2 SQIVND (reference sequence). Trimming cost V 7 bases and J 6 bases; bases outside gene matches: 7. The CDR3 totals 14 residues. The CDR3 coding sequence is TGTGCCAGTACCCGGACAGGGAGAGCCGGGGAGCTGTTTTTT. Translation gives CASTRTGRAGELFF.

In its sample, this clone was seen once. The genes are TRBV13 and TRBJ1-2; 8 bases match TRBD1. The CDR3 length is 13 residues. V lost 5 bases, J lost 8 bases, and 7 bases stayed unmatched. The V gene's germline CDR1 is PRHDT and CDR2 FYEKMQ (reference sequence). In DNA, the CDR3 is TGTGCCAGCAGCCCCGGACAGGGCACGGGCTACACCTTC. Its protein product is CASSPGQGTGYTF.

V is TRBV11-2 and J is TRBJ1-3; D remains unclear. V lost 1 base and J lost 4, with 20 bases in between. CDR3 length: 18 amino acids. Germline CDR1 and CDR2: SGHAT and FQNNGV. The CDR3 nucleotides are TGTGCCAGCAGCTTAGGGGTCGGCCTTCTCTTGGGCGGAAACACCATATATTTT. This translates into CASSLGVGLLLGGNTIYF. Supplemented by reference TRBV11-2 and TRBJ1-3, the full variable domain reads EAGVAQSPRYKIIEKRQSVAFWCNPISGHATLYWYQQILGQGPKLLIQFQNNGVVDDSQLPKDRFSAERLKGVDSTLKIQPAKLEDSAVYLCASSLGVGLLLGGNTIYFGEGSWLTVV.

V usage is TRBV13 and J usage is TRBJ1-5, with D possibly being TRBD1 (5 bases). V was cut by 0 bases and J by 0 bases, with 9 bases left in between. This CDR3 has 16 residues. Germline V gene data show CDR1 as PRHDT and CDR2 as FYEKMQ (reference sequence). The CDR3 reads CASSLGGADSNQPQHF. CDR3 DNA sequence: TGTGCCAGCAGCTTAGGAGGGGCGGATAGCAATCAGCCCCAGCATTTT.

This clone was picked up one time. The genes are TRBV27 and TRBJ2-2; no clear D. The CDR3 has 16 amino acids. Trimming left V 7 bases short and J 3 bases short, with 18 bases between. Germline V gene sequence: CDR1 MNHEY, CDR2 SMNVEV (reference sequence). The chain's CDR3 is CASKYVSESDTGELFF. The CDR3 nucleotides read TGTGCCAGCAAGTACGTATCTGAGAGTGACACCGGGGAGCTGTTTTTT.

The chain carries TRBV27 and TRBJ2-2, with D maybe TRBD2 (6 bases). V lost 6 bases and J lost 4, with 9 bases in between. The germline V gene has CDR1 MNHEY and CDR2 SMNVEV (reference sequence). This CDR3 contains 13 residues. The DNA for the CDR3 is TGTGCCAGCAGAGGGGACTCCACCGGGGAGCTGTTTTTT. It yields the protein CASRGDSTGELFF.

This clone has just one count. This chain uses TRBV29-1 with TRBJ1-1, with a weak D call TRBD1 (6 bases). Germline V CDR1 and CDR2: SQVTM, ANQGSEA. The V gene lost 4 bases and the J gene lost 10 bases, with 19 bases spanning the gap. The CDR3 covers 13 residues. Here the CDR3 reads CSVARTGGAGAFF. The CDR3 DNA follows: TGCAGCGTTGCACGAACGGGGGGGGCGGGAGCTTTCTTT.

The rearrangement uses TRBV7-2 and TRBJ2-1, with 14 positions matching TRBD2. Germline V CDR1 and CDR2: SGHTA, FQGNSA. The V segment lost 1 base and the J segment 9 bases; nucleotides outside the gene matches: 5. The CDR3 extends over 16 amino acids. The CDR3 is CASSLGLAGGPGEQFF. The CDR3 region has the DNA TGTGCCAGCAGCTTAGGACTAGCGGGGGGGCCGGGTGAGCAGTTCTTC.

This chain links TRBV5-1 with TRBJ2-7; 10 positions agree with TRBD2. The CDR3 loop spans 16 amino acids. CDR1 is SGHRS, CDR2 YFSETQ, per germline. V shed 7 bases and J 0 bases; nucleotides not matched to a gene: 10. CDR3 coding DNA: TGCGCCAGCCGCCAGGCTAGCGGGGGAACCTCCTACGAGCAGTACTTC. It encodes CASRQASGGTSYEQYF.

DNA of the CDR3: TGTGCCAGCACCTCTCGGGGCGGGATGGGAGATACGCAGTATTTT. Amino acids: CASTSRGGMGDTQYF. The chain combines TRBV3-1 (or the pseudogene TRBV3-2) with TRBJ2-3, with D possibly being TRBD2 (6 bases). CDR1 and CDR2 (germline): LGHDT, YNNKEL (reference sequence). Trimming pared 7 bases from V and 5 bases from J, leaving 19 bases between. The CDR3 consists of 15 residues.